This T cell receptor (beta chain) is drawn from a study of control samples from healthy donors and cancer patients. Profiled with immunoSEQ multiplex PCR; TCRdb holds only in-frame clones, not every one. The sample yields around 99,000 clones, about nine tenths seen once. Trimming took off 7 bases at V and 0 bases at J, with 14 bases between the two ends. The germline CDR1 and CDR2 sequences are SNHLY and FYNNEI. The CDR3 is 15 residues long. The chain is built from TRBV2 and TRBJ2-3, with a possible D match to TRBD2 (6 bases). The sample taken for sequencing was blood. The sequence came from a human donor in good health. The donor label of this sample is uncertain. CDR3 sequence: CASIRVSGSTDTQYF. The CDR3, as DNA: TGTGCCAGCATCCGAGTTAGCGGAAGCACAGATACGCAGTATTTT.